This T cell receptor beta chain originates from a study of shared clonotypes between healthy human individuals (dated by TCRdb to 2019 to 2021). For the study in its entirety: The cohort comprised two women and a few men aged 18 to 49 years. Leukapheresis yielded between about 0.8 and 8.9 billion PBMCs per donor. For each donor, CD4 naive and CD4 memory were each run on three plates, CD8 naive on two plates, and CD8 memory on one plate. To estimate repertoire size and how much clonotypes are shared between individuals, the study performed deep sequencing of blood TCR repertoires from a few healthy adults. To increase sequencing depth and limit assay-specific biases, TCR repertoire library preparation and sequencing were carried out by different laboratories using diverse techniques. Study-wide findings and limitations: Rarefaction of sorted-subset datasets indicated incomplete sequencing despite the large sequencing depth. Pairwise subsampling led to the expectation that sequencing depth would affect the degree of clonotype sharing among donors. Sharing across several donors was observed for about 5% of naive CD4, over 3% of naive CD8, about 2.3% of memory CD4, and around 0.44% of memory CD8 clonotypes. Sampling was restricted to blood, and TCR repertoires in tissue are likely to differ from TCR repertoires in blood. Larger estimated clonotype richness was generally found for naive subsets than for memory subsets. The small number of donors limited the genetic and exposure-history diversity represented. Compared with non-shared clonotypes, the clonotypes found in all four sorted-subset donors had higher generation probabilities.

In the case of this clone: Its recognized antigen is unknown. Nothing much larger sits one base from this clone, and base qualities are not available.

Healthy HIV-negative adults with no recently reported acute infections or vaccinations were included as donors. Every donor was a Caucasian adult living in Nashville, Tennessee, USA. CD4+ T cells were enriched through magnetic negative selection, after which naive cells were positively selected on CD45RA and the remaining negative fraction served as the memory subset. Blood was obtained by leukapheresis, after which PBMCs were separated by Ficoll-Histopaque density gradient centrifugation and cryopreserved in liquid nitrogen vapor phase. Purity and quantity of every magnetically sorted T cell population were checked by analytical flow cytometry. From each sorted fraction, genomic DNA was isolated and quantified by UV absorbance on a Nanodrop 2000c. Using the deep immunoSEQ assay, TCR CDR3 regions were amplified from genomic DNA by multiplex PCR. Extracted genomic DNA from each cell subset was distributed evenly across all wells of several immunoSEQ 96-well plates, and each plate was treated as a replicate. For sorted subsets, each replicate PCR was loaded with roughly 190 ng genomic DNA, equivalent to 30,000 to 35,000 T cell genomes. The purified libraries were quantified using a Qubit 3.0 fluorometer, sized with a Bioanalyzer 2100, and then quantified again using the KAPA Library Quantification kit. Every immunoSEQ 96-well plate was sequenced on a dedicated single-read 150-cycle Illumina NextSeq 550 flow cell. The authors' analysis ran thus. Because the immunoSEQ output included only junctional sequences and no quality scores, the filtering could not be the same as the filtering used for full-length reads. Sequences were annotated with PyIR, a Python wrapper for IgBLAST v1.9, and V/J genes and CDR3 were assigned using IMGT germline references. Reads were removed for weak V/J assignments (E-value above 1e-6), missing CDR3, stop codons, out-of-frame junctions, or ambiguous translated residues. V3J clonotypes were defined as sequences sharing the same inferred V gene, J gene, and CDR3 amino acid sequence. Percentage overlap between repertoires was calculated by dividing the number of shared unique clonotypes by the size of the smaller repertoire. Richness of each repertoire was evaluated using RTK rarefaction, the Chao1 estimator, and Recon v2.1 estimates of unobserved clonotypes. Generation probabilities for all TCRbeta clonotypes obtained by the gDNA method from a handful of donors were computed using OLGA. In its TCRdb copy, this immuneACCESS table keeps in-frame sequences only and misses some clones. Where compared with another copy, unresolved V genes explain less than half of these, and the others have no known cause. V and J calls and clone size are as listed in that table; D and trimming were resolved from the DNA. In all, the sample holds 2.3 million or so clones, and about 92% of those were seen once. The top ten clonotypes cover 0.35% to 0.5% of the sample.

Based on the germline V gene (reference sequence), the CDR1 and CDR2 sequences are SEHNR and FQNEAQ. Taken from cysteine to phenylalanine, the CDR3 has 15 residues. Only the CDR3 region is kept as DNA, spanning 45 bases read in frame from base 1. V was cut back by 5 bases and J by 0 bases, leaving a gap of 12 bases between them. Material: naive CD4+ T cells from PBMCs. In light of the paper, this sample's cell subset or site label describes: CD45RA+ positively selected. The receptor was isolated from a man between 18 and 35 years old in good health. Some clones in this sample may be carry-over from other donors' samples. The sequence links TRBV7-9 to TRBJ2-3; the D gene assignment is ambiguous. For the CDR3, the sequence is CASSPGGSSTDTQYF. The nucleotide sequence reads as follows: TGTGCCAGCAGCCCCGGTGGCAGCAGCACAGATACGCAGTATTTT.